These 31 T cell receptor beta chains were sequenced from one sample in a study of T cell responses to AZD1222 COVID-19 vaccine. The table came from immunoSEQ multiplex PCR; TCRdb's copy has only in-frame clones and leaves some out. This sample has about 180,000 clones, with around 90% found just once. This sample comprised peripheral blood, obtained 28 days after the second AZD1222 dose. The receptors shown here come from an adult who received the AZD1222 COVID-19 vaccine.

V is TRBV11-3 and J is TRBJ2-7; no clear D. CDR1 and CDR2 (germline): SGHNT, YENEEA. The CDR3 loop spans 13 amino acids. Trimming cost V 1 base and J 0 bases, with 4 bases left between them. The DNA of the CDR3 is TGTGCCAGCAGCTTAGGCTACTCCTACGAGCAGTACTTC. Protein product: CASSLGYSYEQYF.

V usage is TRBV4-2 and J usage is TRBJ2-1; 10 bases fit TRBD2. V lost 7 bases to trimming and J lost 2 bases; unmatched junction nucleotides: 17. There are 19 residues in the CDR3. Germline loops: CDR1 LGHNA, CDR2 YNFKEQ. The CDR3 bases are TGTGCCAGCACCATGACTGGGGCTAGCGGGAGAGGAGCCTACAATGAGCAGTTCTTC. Amino acid sequence: CASTMTGASGRGAYNEQFF.

The rearrangement joins TRBV5-4 to TRBJ1-2, with D possibly being TRBD1 (5 bases). The germline V and J ends were trimmed by 1 base and 0 bases, with 13 bases remaining between them. The CDR3 has 16 amino acids. Germline-derived CDR1 and CDR2 are SGHNT and YYREEE (reference sequence). CDR3 sequence (DNA): TGTGCCAGCAGCTTGCCAGGAGCGGGGGCTAACTATGGCTACACCTTC. Amino acid sequence: CASSLPGAGANYGYTF.

The sample holds one count of this clone. The chain joins TRBV15 to TRBJ1-6; D ambiguous. The CDR3 is made up of 15 amino acids. Germline values: CDR1 LNHNV, CDR2 YYDKDF (reference sequence). V lost 6 bases, J lost 9 bases, and 18 bases lay in between. In nucleotides, the CDR3 is TGTGCCACCAGTAGTGGGGAGGTCCAAAGTTCACCCCTCCACTTT. This codes for CATSSGEVQSSPLHF. The variable domain in full, with the rest retrieved from reference TRBV15 and TRBJ1-6, is DAMVIQNPRYQVTQFGKPVTLSCSQTLNHNVMYWYQQKSSQAPKLLFHYYDKDFNNEADTPDNFQSRRPNTSFCFLDIRSPGLGDTAMYLCATSSGEVQSSPLHFGNGTRLTVT.

The J gene is TRBJ2-5, the V gene TRBV10-2; no firm D call. The V gene lost 7 bases and the J gene lost 7 bases, with 19 bases spanning the gap. Germline CDR1 and CDR2: WSHSY and SAAADI. This CDR3 has 14 amino acids. The CDR3 loop is CASKSSSIWGTQYF. DNA of the CDR3: TGCGCCAGCAAGAGTTCCTCCATTTGGGGGACCCAGTACTTC.

The genes are TRBV12-3 or TRBV12-4 and TRBJ1-2, with D possibly TRBD1 on 5 matching bases. V lost 7 bases and J 7 bases, leaving 16 bases between the germline ends. This CDR3 spans 13 amino acids. The CDR3 reads CASKGTERGGYTF. CDR3 in DNA: TGTGCCAGCAAAGGGACGGAGAGAGGTGGCTACACCTTC.

This sequence joins TRBV5-4 and TRBJ1-5, with D perhaps TRBD1 (5 bases). This CDR3 is 17 amino acids long. Germline V gene lookup returns CDR1 SGHNT and CDR2 YYREEE (reference sequence). The V and J ends lost 0 bases and 6 bases respectively, with 19 bases between them. This CDR3 is CASSLGGEQAGSQPQHF. CDR3 DNA sequence: TGTGCCAGCAGCTTGGGCGGGGAGCAGGCAGGGAGTCAGCCCCAGCATTTT.

The V and J genes are TRBV27 and TRBJ1-5; TRBD1 aligns across 7 bases. J was trimmed by 2 bases and V by 6 bases; bases with no gene match: 4. The CDR3 runs to 14 residues. Germline CDR1 MNHEY, CDR2 SMNVEV (reference sequence). CDR3: CASRTGYGNQPQHF. Written as DNA, the CDR3 is TGTGCCAGCAGGACAGGGTATGGCAATCAGCCCCAGCATTTT.

V usage is TRBV2 and J usage is TRBJ2-5; D gene uncertain. This CDR3 is 15 amino acids long. V lost 1 base and J 7 bases, leaving 16 bases between the germline ends. Germline lookup yields CDR1 SNHLY and CDR2 FYNNEI. CDR3: CASSEGPHPFGTQYF. The CDR3 region has the DNA TGTGCCAGCAGTGAAGGTCCGCATCCGTTTGGGACCCAGTACTTC.

The gene calls are TRBV20-1 and TRBJ2-1, with 8 bases aligning to TRBD2. Germline values: CDR1 DFQATT, CDR2 SNEGSKA (reference sequence). This CDR3 has 14 residues. The ends lost 3 bases at V and 6 bases at J; junction bases unmatched: 7. Here the CDR3 DNA reads TGCAGTGCTAGTCGGAGCGGGAGTGGCAATGAGCAGTTCTTC. Amino acids: CSASRSGSGNEQFF.

The chain has TRBV7-8 and TRBJ2-5; 7 positions match TRBD2. The CDR3 consists of 17 residues. V lost 5 bases and J lost 2; bases outside the gene matches: 14. Germline CDR1 is SGHVS and CDR2 is FQNEAQ. CDR3 amino acids: CASSELLGGPRQETQYF. The CDR3, as DNA: TGTGCCAGCAGCGAACTTTTGGGAGGGCCTAGACAAGAGACCCAGTACTTC.

The rearrangement links TRBV6-5 to TRBJ1-3; D remains unclear. Trimming removed 2 bases at V and 8 bases at J, with 13 bases between. From germline, CDR1 is MNHEY and CDR2 SVGAGI. The CDR3 has 14 amino acids. The CDR3 bases are TGTGCCAGCAGTTACGCACAAGGCGGGTACACCATATATTTT. Translating gives CASSYAQGGYTIYF.

V usage is TRBV3-1 (or the pseudogene TRBV3-2) and J usage is TRBJ1-5; tentative D call: TRBD1 (6 bases). The CDR3 has 13 amino acids. Germline assignment: CDR1 LGHDT and CDR2 YNNKEL (reference sequence). V dropped 3 bases and J dropped 4 bases, with 7 bases sitting between them. The CDR3 region is CASSHRGNQPQHF. CDR3 bases: TGTGCCAGCAGCCACAGGGGAAATCAGCCCCAGCATTTT.

The CDR3 here is CASSLGVWAGGSYEQFF. CDR3 nucleotide sequence: TGTGCCAGCAGCTTAGGTGTTTGGGCGGGAGGTAGTTATGAGCAGTTCTTC. The V call is TRBV7-3, the J call TRBJ2-1; 8 positions agree with TRBD2. This CDR3 contains 17 residues. The germline CDR1 and CDR2 sequences are SGHTA and FQGTGA. Losses at the gene ends were 2 bases for V and 8 bases for J; bases not matched to a gene: 14.

This rearrangement joins TRBV5-1 to TRBJ2-3, with D possibly being TRBD2 (6 bases). CDR1 is SGHRS and CDR2 is YFSETQ in the germline V gene. Trimming stripped 5 bases from V and 4 bases from J, with 8 bases between. The CDR3 covers 12 residues. The CDR3 is CASREGADTQYF. Here the CDR3 DNA reads TGCGCCAGCAGGGAGGGCGCAGATACGCAGTATTTT. Using reference TRBV5-1 and TRBJ2-3 for the parts outside the CDR3, the full variable domain is KAGVTQTPRYLIKTRGQQVTLSCSPISGHRSVSWYQQTPGQGLQFLFEYFSETQRNKGNFPGRFSGRQFSNSRSEMNVSTLELGDSALYLCASREGADTQYFGPGTRLTVL.

The V and J genes are TRBV18 and TRBJ2-7; 7 bases are a match to TRBD2. This CDR3 contains 16 residues. The V and J ends lost 0 bases and 1 base, in that order; junction bases with no gene match: 6. Germline V gene sequence: CDR1 KGHSH, CDR2 LQKENI. The CDR3 region has the DNA TGTGCCAGCTCACCACCGGCTAGCGGTTTTTCCTACGAGCAGTACTTC. Translation: CASSPPASGFSYEQYF.

This sequence joins TRBV5-1 and TRBJ1-2; 7 nucleotides match TRBD1. The CDR3 has 14 residues. Looked up from germline, CDR1 is SGHRS and CDR2 is YFSETQ. V lost 3 bases and J lost 6; bases outside the gene matches: 8. The CDR3 here is CASSSRTGVDGYTF. The CDR3 DNA is TGCGCCAGCAGCTCCCGAACAGGGGTCGATGGCTACACCTTC.

This chain links TRBV19 with TRBJ2-2, with D possibly being TRBD1 (5 bases). The CDR3 contains 14 residues. Germline lookup yields CDR1 LNHDA and CDR2 SQIVND (reference sequence). With 8 bases removed from V and 1 base from J, the gap between germline ends came to 11 bases. As DNA, the CDR3 is TGTGCCAGTTCTTATACAGGGAACACCGGGGAGCTGTTTTTT. As protein: CASSYTGNTGELFF.

The chain links TRBV4-2 to TRBJ2-1; D possibly corresponds to TRBD2 (6 bases). With 4 bases removed from V and 1 base from J, the gap between germline ends came to 11 bases. The germline CDR1 and CDR2 sequences are LGHNA and YNFKEQ. The CDR3 runs 15 residues. The CDR3 bases are TGTGCCAGCAGCCCAGGGACTTCATCCTACAATGAGCAGTTCTTC. Encoded protein: CASSPGTSSYNEQFF.

The chain links TRBV28 to TRBJ2-7; no firm D call. V dropped 7 bases and J dropped 3 bases, with 7 bases sitting between them. Germline CDR1 and CDR2: MDHEN and SYDVKM. The CDR3 extends over 11 amino acids. CDR3 residues: CASTLNYEQYF. The CDR3 DNA sequence: TGTGCCAGCACCCTGAACTACGAGCAGTACTTC.

The J gene is TRBJ1-5, the V gene TRBV19; no reliable D call. Germline-derived CDR1 and CDR2 are LNHDA and SQIVND (reference sequence). Trimming removed 4 bases at V and 2 bases at J, with 9 bases between. This CDR3 is built from 14 residues. The CDR3 nucleotides read TGTGCCAGTAGTAGCCTCGGGGGCAATCAGCCCCAGCATTTT. Translated: CASSSLGGNQPQHF. Drawing the rest from reference TRBV19 and TRBJ1-5, the complete variable domain is DGGITQSPKYLFRKEGQNVTLSCEQNLNHDAMYWYRQDPGQGLRLIYYSQIVNDFQKGDIAEGYSVSREKKESFPLTVTSAQKNPTAFYLCASSSLGGNQPQHFGDGTRLSIL.

The CDR3: CASSPSARDTDTQYF. For the CDR3, the DNA is TGTGCCAGCTCACCATCGGCCAGGGACACAGATACGCAGTATTTT. This rearrangement joins TRBV18 to TRBJ2-3; possible D gene TRBD1, 5 bases. This CDR3 comprises 15 residues. Germline V lookup: CDR1 KGHSH, CDR2 LQKENI. V shed 2 bases and J shed 2 bases, with 11 bases lying between them.

The sample holds a few counts of this clone. This chain connects TRBV7-2 to TRBJ1-5, with 7 bases identical to TRBD1. Germline lookup yields CDR1 SGHTA and CDR2 FQGNSA. This CDR3 contains 14 residues. With V trimmed by 1 base and J by 6 bases, 3 bases remained unmatched. The DNA for the CDR3 is TGTGCCAGCAGCTTAGACAGGGGAAGTCAGCCCCAGCATTTT. Protein sequence: CASSLDRGSQPQHF.

The chain joins TRBV27 to TRBJ2-1; 9 bases fit TRBD1. CDR1 and CDR2 (germline): MNHEY, SMNVEV (reference sequence). With V trimmed by 3 bases and J by 8 bases, 14 bases remained unmatched. The CDR3 extends over 17 amino acids. CDR3 DNA: TGTGCCAGCAGTTTTTTGTCCGGGACAGGGAGGATGGATGAGCAGTTCTTC. Translated, it gives CASSFLSGTGRMDEQFF.

The V gene is TRBV11-2, the J gene TRBJ2-3, with 7 bases lining up with TRBD2. V dropped 5 bases and J dropped 2; count of bases not matched to a gene: 7. Germline V gene data show CDR1 as SGHAT and CDR2 as FQNNGV. The length of the CDR3 is 15 residues. Here the CDR3 reads CASSDQAGTTDTQYF. CDR3 sequence (DNA): TGTGCCAGCAGCGATCAAGCGGGAACCACAGATACGCAGTATTTT.

V usage is TRBV7-2 and J usage is TRBJ1-4, with 9 bases lining up with TRBD1. CDR3 length equals 15 residues. Per the germline V gene, CDR1 is SGHTA and CDR2 is FQGNSA. After removal of 3 bases from V and 15 bases from J, the junction contained 14 bases not matched to a gene. CDR3 region: CASSLAGTGKKNLFF. The CDR3 DNA sequence: TGTGCCAGCAGCTTGGCCGGGACAGGGAAGAAAAACTTGTTTTTT.

This chain connects TRBV7-2 to TRBJ2-1; 9 bases are a match to TRBD1. V shed 3 bases and J 3 bases; nucleotides not matched to a gene: 3. Per germline, CDR1 SGHTA and CDR2 FQGNSA. The CDR3 loop spans 15 amino acids. The CDR3 spells CASSLVGQGYNEQFF. CDR3 DNA sequence: TGTGCCAGCAGCTTGGTGGGACAGGGCTACAATGAGCAGTTCTTC.

The V and J genes are TRBV20-1 and TRBJ1-2; D unresolved. V lost 3 bases and J lost 10, with 12 bases in between. This CDR3 is built from 11 residues. Germline V lookup: CDR1 DFQATT, CDR2 SNEGSKA (reference sequence). In DNA form, the CDR3 reads TGCAGTGCTAGCGAGCTAGTAACCTACACCTTC. Residues: CSASELVTYTF.

This rearrangement joins TRBV6-1 to TRBJ2-3; D is uncertain. Trimming stripped 3 bases from V and 4 bases from J, with 17 bases between. CDR1 is MNHNS and CDR2 is SASEGT in the germline V gene. The CDR3 has 16 amino acids. CDR3 region: CASSERQHGAADTQYF. The CDR3 region has the DNA TGTGCCAGCAGTGAGCGCCAGCACGGAGCCGCAGATACGCAGTATTTT.

The chain recombines TRBV28 with TRBJ1-2; tentative D call: TRBD1 (5 bases). Germline assignment: CDR1 MDHEN and CDR2 SYDVKM. Trimming stripped 2 bases from V and 7 bases from J, with 8 bases between. The CDR3 length is 12 residues. The DNA of the CDR3 is TGTGCCAGCAGTTTAAGACAGACTGGCTACACCTTC. It translates to CASSLRQTGYTF.

The chain couples TRBV5-1 to TRBJ1-2; 8 nucleotides match TRBD1. Germline V gives CDR1 SGHRS, CDR2 YFSETQ. CDR3 size: 14 residues. The ends lost 5 bases at V and 4 bases at J; junction bases unmatched: 7. For the CDR3, the DNA is TGCGCCAGCAGACCCGGACAGGGAGGCTATGGCTACACCTTC. Protein: CASRPGQGGYGYTF.